This TCR beta chain is from a study of cytomegalovirus exposure and HLA in healthy donors. Study overall: Earlier findings included roughly 120 million unique TCR beta sequences obtained from 150 million to 200 million T cells.

Trimming pared 4 bases from V and 6 bases from J, leaving 12 bases between. Germline loops: CDR1 SGHTA, CDR2 FQGNSA. This CDR3 spans 14 amino acids. Study-level points and caveats: Rare TCR sequences dominated, though some public TCRs recurred in many donors. There were some V segments, including TRBV6-2 and TRBV6-3, excluded as indistinguishable. When a later analysis compared HLA-associated TCR beta chains with equally common others, the HLA-associated chains turned out to be more clonally expanded and to have lower generation probabilities.

PCR involved 60 Vbeta and 13 Jbeta primers. Sequencing was performed with immunoSEQ multiplex PCR; in TCRdb, only in-frame clones are kept and a portion is missing. The sample lists some 180,000 clones; 70% to 75% were seen once. A remark on this clone: The antigen remains unidentified.

Sequences were obtained from PBMCs. The chain joins TRBV7-2 to TRBJ2-2; possibly TRBD1 for D (5 bases). The sequence was obtained from a male donor in good health and CMV-seronegative. DNA of the CDR3: TGTGCCAGCAGCTCGTCCAGGGAAGCCGGGGAGCTGTTTTTT. Protein product: CASSSSREAGELFF.